This entry is about one T cell receptor beta chain. Its target is not known. V lost 0 bases and J lost 6, with 9 bases in between. The CDR3 runs to 14 residues. Germline V CDR1 and CDR2: SGHKS, YYEKEE (reference sequence). The sample belongs to a study of T cell responses to AZD1222 COVID-19 vaccine. Whole-study results and caveats: Mostly white British, mostly female donors; authors suggested clonal diversity may be underestimated. Repertoire sampling was restricted to post-peak T cell response timepoints.

Produced via immunoSEQ multiplex PCR; TCRdb's table is partial and in-frame only. The sample records roughly 84,000 clones, about 85% being singletons. Sequences were derived from peripheral blood, sampled on day 0 of AZD1222 vaccination. The genes are TRBV5-5 and TRBJ2-2; perhaps TRBD2 as D (6 bases). This sequence originates from an adult in good health. The CDR3 here is CASSLASAAGELFF. Written as DNA, the CDR3 is TGTGCCAGCAGCTTGGCTAGCGCGGCCGGGGAGCTGTTTTTT.